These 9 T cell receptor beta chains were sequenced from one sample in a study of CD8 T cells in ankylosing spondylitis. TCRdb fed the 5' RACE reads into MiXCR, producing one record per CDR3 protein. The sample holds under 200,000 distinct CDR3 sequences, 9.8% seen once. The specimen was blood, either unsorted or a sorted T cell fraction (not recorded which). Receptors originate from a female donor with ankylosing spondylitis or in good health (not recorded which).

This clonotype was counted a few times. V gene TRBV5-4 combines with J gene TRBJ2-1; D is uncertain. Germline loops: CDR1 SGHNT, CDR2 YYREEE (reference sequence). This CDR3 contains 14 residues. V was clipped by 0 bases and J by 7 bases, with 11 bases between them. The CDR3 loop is CASSLGSQQNEQFF. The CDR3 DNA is TGTGCCAGCAGCTTGGGGAGTCAGCAAAATGAGCAGTTCTTC.

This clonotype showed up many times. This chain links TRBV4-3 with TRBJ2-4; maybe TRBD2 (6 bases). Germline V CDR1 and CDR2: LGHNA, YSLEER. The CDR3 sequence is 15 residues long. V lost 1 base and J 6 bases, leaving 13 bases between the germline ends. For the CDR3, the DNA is TGCGCCAGCAGCCAAGTGGAGGGGAGTGGAAACATTCAGTACTTC. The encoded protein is CASSQVEGSGNIQYF.

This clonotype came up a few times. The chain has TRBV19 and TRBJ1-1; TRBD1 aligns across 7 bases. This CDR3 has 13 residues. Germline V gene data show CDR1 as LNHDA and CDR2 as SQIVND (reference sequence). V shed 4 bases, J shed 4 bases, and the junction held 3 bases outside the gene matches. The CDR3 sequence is CASSKGAPTEAFF. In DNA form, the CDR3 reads TGTGCCAGTAGTAAGGGGGCGCCCACTGAAGCTTTCTTT. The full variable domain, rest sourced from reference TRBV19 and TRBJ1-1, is DGGITQSPKYLFRKEGQNVTLSCEQNLNHDAMYWYRQDPGQGLRLIYYSQIVNDFQKGDIAEGYSVSREKKESFPLTVTSAQKNPTAFYLCASSKGAPTEAFFGQGTRLTVV.

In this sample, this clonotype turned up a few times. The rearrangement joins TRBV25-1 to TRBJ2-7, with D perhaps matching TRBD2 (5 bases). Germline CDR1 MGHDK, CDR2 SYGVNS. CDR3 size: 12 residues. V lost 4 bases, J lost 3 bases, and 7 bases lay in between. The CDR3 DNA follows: TGTGCCAGCAGTGTCGGGGACTACGAGCAGTACTTC. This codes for CASSVGDYEQYF.

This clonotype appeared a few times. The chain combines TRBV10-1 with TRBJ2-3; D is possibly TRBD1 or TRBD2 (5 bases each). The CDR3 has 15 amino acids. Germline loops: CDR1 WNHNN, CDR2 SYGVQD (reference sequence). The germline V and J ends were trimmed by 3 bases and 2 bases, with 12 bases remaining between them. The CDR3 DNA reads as TGCGCCAGCAGTGACCGGGACCCATCCACAGATACGCAGTATTTT. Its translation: CASSDRDPSTDTQYF.

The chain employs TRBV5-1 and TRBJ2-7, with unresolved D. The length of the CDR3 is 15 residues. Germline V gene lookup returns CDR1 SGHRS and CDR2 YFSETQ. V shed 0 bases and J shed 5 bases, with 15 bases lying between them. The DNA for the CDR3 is TGCGCCAGCAGCTTGGTCTGGGGTTTCACCCACGAGCAGTACTTC. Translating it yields CASSLVWGFTHEQYF.

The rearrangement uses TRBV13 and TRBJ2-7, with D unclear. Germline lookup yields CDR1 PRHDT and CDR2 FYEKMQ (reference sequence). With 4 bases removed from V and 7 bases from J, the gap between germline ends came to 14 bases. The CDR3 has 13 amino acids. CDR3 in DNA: TGTGCCAGCAGCTCCCGACATCTGGGGGAGCAGTACTTC. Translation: CASSSRHLGEQYF.

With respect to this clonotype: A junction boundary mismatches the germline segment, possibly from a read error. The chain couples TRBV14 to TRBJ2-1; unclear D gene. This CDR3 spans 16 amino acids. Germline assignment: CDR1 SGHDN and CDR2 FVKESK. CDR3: CASSQRAGPAYNEQFF. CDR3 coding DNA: TGTGCCAGCAGCCAAAGGGCCGGGCCGGCCTACAACGAGCAGTTCTTC.

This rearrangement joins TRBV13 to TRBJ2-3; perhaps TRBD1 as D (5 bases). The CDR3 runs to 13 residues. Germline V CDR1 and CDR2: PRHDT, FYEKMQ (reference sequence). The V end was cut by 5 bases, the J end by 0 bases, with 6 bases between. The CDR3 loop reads CASSDRSTDTQYF. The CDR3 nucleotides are TGTGCCAGCAGCGACAGAAGCACAGATACGCAGTATTTT.